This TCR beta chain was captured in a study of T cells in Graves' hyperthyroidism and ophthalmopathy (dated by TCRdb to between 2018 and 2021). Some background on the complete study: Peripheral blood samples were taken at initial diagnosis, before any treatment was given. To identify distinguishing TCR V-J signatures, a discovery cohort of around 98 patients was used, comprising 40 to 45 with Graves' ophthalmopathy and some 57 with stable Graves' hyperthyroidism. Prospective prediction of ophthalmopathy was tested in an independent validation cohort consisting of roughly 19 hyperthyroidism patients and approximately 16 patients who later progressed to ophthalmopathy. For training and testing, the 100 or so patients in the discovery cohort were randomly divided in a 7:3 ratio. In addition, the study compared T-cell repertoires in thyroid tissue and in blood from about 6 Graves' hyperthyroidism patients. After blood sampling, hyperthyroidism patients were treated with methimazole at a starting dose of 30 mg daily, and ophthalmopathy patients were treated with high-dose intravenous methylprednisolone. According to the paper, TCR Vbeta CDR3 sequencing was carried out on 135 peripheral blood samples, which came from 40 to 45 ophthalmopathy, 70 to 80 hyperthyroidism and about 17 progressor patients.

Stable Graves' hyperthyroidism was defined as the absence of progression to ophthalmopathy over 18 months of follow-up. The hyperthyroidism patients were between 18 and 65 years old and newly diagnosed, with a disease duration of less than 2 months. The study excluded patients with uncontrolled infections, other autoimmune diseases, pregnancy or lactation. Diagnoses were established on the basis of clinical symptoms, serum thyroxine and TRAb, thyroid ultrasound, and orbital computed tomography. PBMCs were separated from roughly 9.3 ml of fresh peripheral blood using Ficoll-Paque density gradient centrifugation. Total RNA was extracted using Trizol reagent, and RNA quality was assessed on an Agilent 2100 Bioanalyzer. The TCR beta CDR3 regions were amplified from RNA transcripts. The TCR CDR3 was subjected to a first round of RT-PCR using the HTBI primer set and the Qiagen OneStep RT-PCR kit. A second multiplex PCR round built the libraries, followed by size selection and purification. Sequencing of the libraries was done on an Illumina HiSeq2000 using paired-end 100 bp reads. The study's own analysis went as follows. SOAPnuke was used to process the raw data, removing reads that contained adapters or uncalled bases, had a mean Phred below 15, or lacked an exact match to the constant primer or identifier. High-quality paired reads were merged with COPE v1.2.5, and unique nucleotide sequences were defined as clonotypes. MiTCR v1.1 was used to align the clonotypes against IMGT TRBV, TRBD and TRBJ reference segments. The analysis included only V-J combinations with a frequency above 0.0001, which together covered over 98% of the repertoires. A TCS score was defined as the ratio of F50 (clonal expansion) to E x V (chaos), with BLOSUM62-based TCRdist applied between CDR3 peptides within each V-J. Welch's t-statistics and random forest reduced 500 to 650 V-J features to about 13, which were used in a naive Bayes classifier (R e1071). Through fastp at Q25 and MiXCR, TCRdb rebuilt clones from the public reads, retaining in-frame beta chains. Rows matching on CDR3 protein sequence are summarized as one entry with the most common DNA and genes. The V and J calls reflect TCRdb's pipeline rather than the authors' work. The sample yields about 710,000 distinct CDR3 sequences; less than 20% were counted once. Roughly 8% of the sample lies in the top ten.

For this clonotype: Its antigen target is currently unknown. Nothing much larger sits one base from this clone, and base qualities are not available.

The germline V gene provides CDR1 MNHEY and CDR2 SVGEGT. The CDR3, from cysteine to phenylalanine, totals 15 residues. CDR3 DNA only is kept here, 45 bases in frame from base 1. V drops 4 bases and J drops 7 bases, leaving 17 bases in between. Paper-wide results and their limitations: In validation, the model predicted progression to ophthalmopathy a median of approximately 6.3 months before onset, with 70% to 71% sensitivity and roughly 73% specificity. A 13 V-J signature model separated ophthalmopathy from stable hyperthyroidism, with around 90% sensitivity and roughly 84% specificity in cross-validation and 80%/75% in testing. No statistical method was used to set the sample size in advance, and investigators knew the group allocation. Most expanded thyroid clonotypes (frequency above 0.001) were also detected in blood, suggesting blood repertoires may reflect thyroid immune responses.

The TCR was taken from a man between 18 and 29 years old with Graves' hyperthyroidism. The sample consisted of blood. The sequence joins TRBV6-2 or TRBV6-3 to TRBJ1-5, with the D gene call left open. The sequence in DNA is TGTGCCAGCAGTTCCAATCCGCGGGTTGGGCAGCCCCAGCATTTT. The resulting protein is CASSSNPRVGQPQHF.